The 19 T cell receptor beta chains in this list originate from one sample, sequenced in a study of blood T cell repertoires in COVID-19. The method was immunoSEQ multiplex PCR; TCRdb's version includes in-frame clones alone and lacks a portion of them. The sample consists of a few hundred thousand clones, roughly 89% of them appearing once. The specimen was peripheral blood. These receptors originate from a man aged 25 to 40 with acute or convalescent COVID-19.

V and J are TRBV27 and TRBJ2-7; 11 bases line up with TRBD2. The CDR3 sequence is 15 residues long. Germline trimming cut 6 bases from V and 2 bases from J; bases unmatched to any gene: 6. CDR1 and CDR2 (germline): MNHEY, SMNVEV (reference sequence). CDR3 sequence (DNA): TGTGCCAGCAGACGGGGGACTAGCGGTACCTACGAGCAGTACTTC. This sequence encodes CASRRGTSGTYEQYF.

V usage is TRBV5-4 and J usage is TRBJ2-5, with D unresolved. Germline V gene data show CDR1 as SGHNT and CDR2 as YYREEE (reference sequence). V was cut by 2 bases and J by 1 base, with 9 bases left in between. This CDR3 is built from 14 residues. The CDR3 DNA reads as TGTGCCAGCAGCTTCAGGCAGAGCCAAGAGACCCAGTACTTC. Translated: CASSFRQSQETQYF.

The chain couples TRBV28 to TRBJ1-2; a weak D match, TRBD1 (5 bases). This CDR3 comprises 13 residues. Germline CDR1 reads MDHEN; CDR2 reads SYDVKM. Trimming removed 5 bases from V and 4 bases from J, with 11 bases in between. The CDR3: CASSPQGPYGYTF. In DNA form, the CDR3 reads TGTGCCAGCAGTCCCCAGGGTCCCTATGGCTACACCTTC.

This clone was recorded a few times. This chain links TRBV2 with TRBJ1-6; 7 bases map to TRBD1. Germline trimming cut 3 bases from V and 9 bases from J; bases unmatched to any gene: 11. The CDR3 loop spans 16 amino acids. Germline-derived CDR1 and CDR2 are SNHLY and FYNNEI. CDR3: CASSEHLTGKGSPLHF. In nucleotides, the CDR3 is TGTGCCAGCAGTGAGCATTTGACAGGGAAAGGTTCACCCCTCCACTTT.

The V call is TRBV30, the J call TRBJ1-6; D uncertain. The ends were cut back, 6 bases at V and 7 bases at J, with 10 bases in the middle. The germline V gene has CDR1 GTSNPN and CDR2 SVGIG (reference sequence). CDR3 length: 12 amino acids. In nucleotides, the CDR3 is TGTGCCTGTCGGACGGGAAATTCACCCCTCCACTTT. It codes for CACRTGNSPLHF.

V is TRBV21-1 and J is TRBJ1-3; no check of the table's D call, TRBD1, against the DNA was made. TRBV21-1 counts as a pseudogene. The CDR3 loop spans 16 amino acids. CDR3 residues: CASSKRVQGVGNTIYF. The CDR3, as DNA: TGTGCCAGCAGCAAAAGGGTGCAGGGGGTGGGAAACACCATATATTTT.

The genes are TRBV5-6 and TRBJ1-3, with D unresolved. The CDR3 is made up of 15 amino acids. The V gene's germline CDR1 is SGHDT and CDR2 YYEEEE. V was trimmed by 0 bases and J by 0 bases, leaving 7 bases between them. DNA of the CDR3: TGTGCCAGCAGCTTGGAGAGGGTCTCTGGAAACACCATATATTTT. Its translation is CASSLERVSGNTIYF. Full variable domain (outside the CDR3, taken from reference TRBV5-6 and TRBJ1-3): DAGVTQSPTHLIKTRGQQVTLRCSPKSGHDTVSWYQQALGQGPQFIFQYYEEEERQRGNFPDRFSGHQFPNYSSELNVNALLLGDSALYLCASSLERVSGNTIYFGEGSWLTVV.

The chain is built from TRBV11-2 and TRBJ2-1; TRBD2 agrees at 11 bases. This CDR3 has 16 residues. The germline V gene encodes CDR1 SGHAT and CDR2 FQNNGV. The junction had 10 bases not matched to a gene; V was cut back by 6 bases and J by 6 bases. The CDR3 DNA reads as TGTGCCAGCAGATTCGAATACGGGACTAGCGGCAATGAGCAGTTCTTC. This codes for CASRFEYGTSGNEQFF.

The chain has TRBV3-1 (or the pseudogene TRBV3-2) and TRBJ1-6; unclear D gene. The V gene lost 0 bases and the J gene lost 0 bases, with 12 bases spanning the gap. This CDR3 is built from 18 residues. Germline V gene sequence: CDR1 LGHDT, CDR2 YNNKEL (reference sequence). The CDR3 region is CASSQDIARSSYNSPLHF. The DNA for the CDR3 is TGTGCCAGCAGCCAAGATATCGCCCGGAGCTCCTATAATTCACCCCTCCACTTT.

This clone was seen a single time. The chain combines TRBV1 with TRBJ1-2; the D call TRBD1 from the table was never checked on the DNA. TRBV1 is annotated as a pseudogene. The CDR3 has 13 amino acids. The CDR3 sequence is CTSSQQQGRGYTF. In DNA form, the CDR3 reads TGCACCAGCAGCCAACAACAGGGTAGGGGCTACACCTTC.

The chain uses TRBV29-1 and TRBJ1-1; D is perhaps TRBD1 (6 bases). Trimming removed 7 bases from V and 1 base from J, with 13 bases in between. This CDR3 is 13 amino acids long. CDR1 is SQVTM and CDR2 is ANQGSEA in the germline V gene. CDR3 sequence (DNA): TGCAGCGGGGGGGGCAGGGAGAACACTGAAGCTTTCTTT. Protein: CSGGGRENTEAFF.

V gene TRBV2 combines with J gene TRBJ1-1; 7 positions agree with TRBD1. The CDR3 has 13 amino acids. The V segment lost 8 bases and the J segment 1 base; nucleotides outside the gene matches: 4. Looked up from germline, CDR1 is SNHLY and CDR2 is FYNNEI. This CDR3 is CASGRTGNTEAFF. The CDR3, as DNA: TGTGCCAGCGGGCGGACAGGGAACACTGAAGCTTTCTTT.

CDR3 coding DNA: TGTGCCTGGAGTCAGGGGGACCCCAGAGTTGCTTTCTTT. Translating it yields CAWSQGDPRVAFF. The chain is built from TRBV30 and TRBJ1-1, with 7 bases matching TRBD1. The CDR3 consists of 13 residues. J lost 11 bases, V lost 2 bases, and 11 bases had no gene match. Germline V CDR1 and CDR2: GTSNPN, SVGIG (reference sequence).

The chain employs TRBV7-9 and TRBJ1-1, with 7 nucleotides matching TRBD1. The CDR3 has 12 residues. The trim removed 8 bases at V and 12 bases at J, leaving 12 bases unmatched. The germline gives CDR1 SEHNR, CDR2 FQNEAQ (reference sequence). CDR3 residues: CASPPGTAFTFF. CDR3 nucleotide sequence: TGTGCCAGCCCCCCCGGGACAGCCTTTACTTTCTTT.

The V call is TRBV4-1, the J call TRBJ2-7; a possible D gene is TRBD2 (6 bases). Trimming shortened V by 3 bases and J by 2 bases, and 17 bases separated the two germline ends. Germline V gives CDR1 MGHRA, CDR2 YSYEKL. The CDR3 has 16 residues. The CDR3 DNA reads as TGCGCCAGCAGCCATAAGGTCGAGCGGGTCCCCTACGAGCAGTACTTC. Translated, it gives CASSHKVERVPYEQYF.

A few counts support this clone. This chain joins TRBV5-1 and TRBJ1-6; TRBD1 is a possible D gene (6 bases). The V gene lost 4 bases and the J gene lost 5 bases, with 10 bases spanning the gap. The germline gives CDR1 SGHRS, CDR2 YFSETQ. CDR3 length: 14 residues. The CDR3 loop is CASSVGQNNSPLHF. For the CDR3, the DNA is TGCGCCAGCAGCGTGGGACAAAATAATTCACCCCTCCACTTT. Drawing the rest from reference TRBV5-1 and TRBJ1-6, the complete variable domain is KAGVTQTPRYLIKTRGQQVTLSCSPISGHRSVSWYQQTPGQGLQFLFEYFSETQRNKGNFPGRFSGRQFSNSRSEMNVSTLELGDSALYLCASSVGQNNSPLHFGNGTRLTVT.

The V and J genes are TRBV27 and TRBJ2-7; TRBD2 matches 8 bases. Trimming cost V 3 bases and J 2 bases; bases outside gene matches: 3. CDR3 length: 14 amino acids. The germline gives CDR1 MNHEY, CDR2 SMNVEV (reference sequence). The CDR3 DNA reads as TGTGCCAGCAGTTTTAGCGGGGTTGCCTACGAGCAGTACTTC. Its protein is CASSFSGVAYEQYF.

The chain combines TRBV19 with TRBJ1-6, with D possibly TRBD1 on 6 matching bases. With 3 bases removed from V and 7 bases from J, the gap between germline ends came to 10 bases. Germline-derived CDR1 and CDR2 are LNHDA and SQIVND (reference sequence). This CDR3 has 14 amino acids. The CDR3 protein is CASSILDSNSPLHF. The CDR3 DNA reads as TGTGCCAGTAGTATTCTGGACAGCAATTCACCCCTCCACTTT. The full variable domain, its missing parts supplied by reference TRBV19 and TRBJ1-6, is DGGITQSPKYLFRKEGQNVTLSCEQNLNHDAMYWYRQDPGQGLRLIYYSQIVNDFQKGDIAEGYSVSREKKESFPLTVTSAQKNPTAFYLCASSILDSNSPLHFGNGTRLTVT.

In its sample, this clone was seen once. CDR3 amino acids: CASANGGTGANAFF. The CDR3 region has the DNA TGTGCCAGCGCCAATGGGGGGACAGGGGCTAACGCTTTCTTT. The chain employs TRBV28 and TRBJ1-1; 10 positions agree with TRBD1. Unmatched junction bases numbered 14, after V lost 8 bases and J lost 11 bases. The CDR3 has 14 residues. CDR1 is MDHEN and CDR2 is SYDVKM in the germline V gene.